The next 24 T cell receptor beta chains were all read from a single sample in a study of blood T cell repertoires in COVID-19. The protocol was immunoSEQ multiplex PCR, while the TCRdb copy is restricted to in-frame clones and leaves out a portion. This table holds 150,000 to 250,000 clones, roughly nine tenths found once. The sequencing input was PBMCs or T cells enriched from blood (not recorded which). The origin of the receptors is a woman aged 25-40 years who had recovered from COVID-19.

The rearrangement links TRBV3-1 (or the pseudogene TRBV3-2) to TRBJ1-2, with TRBD1 as a possible D gene (5 bases). The germline V and J ends were trimmed by 0 bases and 2 bases, with 10 bases remaining between them. Germline V gene data show CDR1 as LGHDT and CDR2 as YNNKEL (reference sequence). The CDR3 is made up of 15 amino acids. The CDR3 DNA reads TGTGCCAGCAGCCAAGAAATGGGACTGAACTATGGCTACACCTTC. It is translated as CASSQEMGLNYGYTF.

This chain uses TRBV29-1 with TRBJ1-2; TRBD1 aligns across 9 bases. With V trimmed by 7 bases and J by 3 bases, 6 bases remained unmatched. The CDR3 covers 13 residues. CDR1 is SQVTM, CDR2 ANQGSEA, per germline. CDR3 protein: CSAGGQGDYGYTF. CDR3 DNA: TGCAGCGCCGGGGGACAGGGAGACTATGGCTACACCTTC. Complete variable domain (other parts from reference TRBV29-1 and TRBJ1-2): SAVISQKPSRDICQRGTSLTIQCQVDSQVTMMFWYRQQPGQSLTLIATANQGSEATYESGFVIDKFPISRPNLTFSTLTVSNMSPEDSSIYLCSAGGQGDYGYTFGSGTRLTVV.

The rearrangement links TRBV11-3 to TRBJ2-2; D remains ambiguous. V was cut by 4 bases and J by 1 base, with 7 bases left in between. CDR1 is SGHNT, CDR2 YENEEA, per germline. This CDR3 has 14 residues. This CDR3 reads CASSSLLNTGELFF. The CDR3 nucleotides are TGTGCCAGCAGCTCCCTCCTGAACACCGGGGAGCTGTTTTTT. The full variable domain, its missing parts supplied by reference TRBV11-3 and TRBJ2-2, is EAGVVQSPRYKIIEKKQPVAFWCNPISGHNTLYWYLQNLGQGPELLIRYENEEAVDDSQLPKDRFSAERLKGVDSTLKIQPAELGDSAVYLCASSSLLNTGELFFGEGSRLTVL.

The chain links TRBV6-5 to TRBJ2-7; 9 bases fit TRBD1. V trimming: 7 bases; J trimming: 3 bases; junction bases outside the gene matches: 10. This CDR3 comprises 15 residues. Germline V gene lookup returns CDR1 MNHEY and CDR2 SVGAGI. The CDR3 region has the DNA TGTGCCAGCACTCCCCGGGACAGGGACCTCTACGAGCAGTACTTC. Translation: CASTPRDRDLYEQYF.

This clone was picked up a small number of times. The rearrangement uses TRBV18 and TRBJ2-7; the D gene is possibly TRBD1 (5 bases). The length of the CDR3 is 14 residues. V was clipped by 2 bases and J by 2 bases, with 10 bases between them. Germline V gene lookup returns CDR1 KGHSH and CDR2 LQKENI. The CDR3 region is CASSPETAAYEQYF. The DNA for the CDR3 is TGTGCCAGCTCACCAGAGACAGCAGCCTACGAGCAGTACTTC.

This clone showed up just once. The sample has other DNA sequences that encode this CDR3 too. The chain joins TRBV12-3 or TRBV12-4 to TRBJ1-1, with D hard to call. V lost 5 bases to trimming and J lost 2 bases, with 9 bases between them. The CDR3 extends over 13 amino acids. The CDR3 coding sequence is TGTGCCAGCAGTCCTGACACTAACACTGAAGCTTTCTTT. It specifies CASSPDTNTEAFF.

This chain uses TRBV30 with TRBJ2-1; TRBD2 agrees at 7 bases. There are 14 residues in the CDR3. Looked up from germline, CDR1 is GTSNPN and CDR2 is SVGIG (reference sequence). The DNA of the CDR3 is TGTGCTGGGGTAGGGCGGGGGTCCTACAATGAGCAGTTCTTC. It is translated as CAGVGRGSYNEQFF.

V and J are TRBV7-9 and TRBJ1-5; TRBD1 might be the D (6 bases). Trimming pared 6 bases from V and 5 bases from J, leaving 17 bases between. The germline CDR1 and CDR2 sequences are SEHNR and FQNEAQ (reference sequence). The CDR3 is 15 amino acids. The CDR3 loop reads CASSSTGTIHQPQHF. For the CDR3, the DNA is TGTGCCAGCAGTTCCACAGGGACCATTCATCAGCCCCAGCATTTT.

The V call is TRBV5-6, the J call TRBJ2-7; 8 bases fit TRBD1. J lost 7 bases, V lost 0 bases, and 6 bases had no gene match. Germline V lookup: CDR1 SGHDT, CDR2 YYEEEE. The CDR3 consists of 14 residues. Here the CDR3 DNA reads TGTGCCAGCAGCTTGGTCCAGGGGGCGAGGGAGCAGTACTTC. Translating gives CASSLVQGAREQYF. Drawing the rest from reference TRBV5-6 and TRBJ2-7, the complete variable domain is DAGVTQSPTHLIKTRGQQVTLRCSPKSGHDTVSWYQQALGQGPQFIFQYYEEEERQRGNFPDRFSGHQFPNYSSELNVNALLLGDSALYLCASSLVQGAREQYFGPGTRLTVT.

The chain couples TRBV18 to TRBJ1-1; perhaps TRBD1 as D (5 bases). This CDR3 comprises 15 residues. Germline V lookup: CDR1 KGHSH, CDR2 LQKENI. The germline V and J ends were trimmed by 3 bases and 1 base, with 12 bases remaining between them. CDR3 nucleotides: TGTGCCAGCTCACCCCCGGGACTTACGAACACTGAAGCTTTCTTT. Its translation is CASSPPGLTNTEAFF. Based on the CDR3 plus reference TRBV18 and TRBJ1-1, the full variable domain is NAGVMQNPRHLVRRRGQEARLRCSPMKGHSHVYWYRQLPEEGLKFMVYLQKENIIDESGMPKERFSAEFPKEGPSILRIQQVVRGDSAAYFCASSPPGLTNTEAFFGQGTRLTVV.

This clone showed up just once. As DNA, the CDR3 is TGTGCCAGCAGCCTAGCCACCGGGACGGGGGATGGCTACACCTTC. This gives the protein CASSLATGTGDGYTF. The chain carries TRBV28 and TRBJ1-2; a weak D match, TRBD1 (5 bases). Trimming shortened V by 6 bases and J by 6 bases, and 20 bases separated the two germline ends. Germline lookup yields CDR1 MDHEN and CDR2 SYDVKM. This CDR3 has 15 amino acids.

This clone came up many times. The V gene is TRBV2, the J gene TRBJ2-7; 8 bases line up with TRBD1. The CDR3 is 15 residues long. V shed 6 bases, J shed 0 bases, and the junction held 7 bases outside the gene matches. Per the germline V gene, CDR1 is SNHLY and CDR2 is FYNNEI. CDR3 amino acids: CASRKGGTGSYEQYF. CDR3 coding DNA: TGTGCCAGCAGGAAAGGGGGGACAGGCTCCTACGAGCAGTACTTC. Complete variable domain (other parts from reference TRBV2 and TRBJ2-7): EPEVTQTPSHQVTQMGQEVILRCVPISNHLYFYWYRQILGQKVEFLVSFYNNEISEKSEIFDDQFSVERPDGSNFTLKIRSTKLEDSAMYFCASRKGGTGSYEQYFGPGTRLTVT.

The chain combines TRBV5-4 with TRBJ2-3; D is ambiguous. The CDR3 is made up of 16 amino acids. V was shortened by 4 bases and J by 0 bases, with 15 bases between the two germline ends. CDR1 SGHNT and CDR2 YYREEE come from the germline V gene (reference sequence). DNA for the CDR3: TGTGCCAGCAGCCATTATATAGTCTCTAGCACAGATACGCAGTATTTT. This gives the protein CASSHYIVSSTDTQYF.

The rearrangement joins TRBV7-9 to TRBJ1-3; D ambiguous. V lost 5 bases and J 0 bases, leaving 17 bases between the germline ends. The CDR3 covers 17 residues. Germline V gene sequence: CDR1 SEHNR, CDR2 FQNEAQ (reference sequence). CDR3 nucleotide sequence: TGTGCCAGCAGCCCGCTGTCGGTTTACCTCTCTGGAAACACCATATATTTT. Its protein product is CASSPLSVYLSGNTIYF.

The J gene is TRBJ1-3, the V gene TRBV11-2; D not certain. The CDR3 is 16 amino acids. Germline assignment: CDR1 SGHAT and CDR2 FQNNGV. Trimming took 3 bases from V and 2 from J, leaving 14 bases between them. CDR3 residues: CASSFATGSAGNTIYF. In nucleotides, the CDR3 is TGTGCCAGCAGCTTCGCGACGGGGAGCGCTGGAAACACCATATATTTT.

The CDR3 region has the DNA TGTGCCAGTAGTATACCCGAAGCCCAGGTCGGCTATGGCTACACCTTC. Encoded protein: CASSIPEAQVGYGYTF. This chain links TRBV19 with TRBJ1-2; no clear D. The CDR3 has 16 residues. Germline CDR1 reads LNHDA; CDR2 reads SQIVND (reference sequence). Trimming cost V 2 bases and J 4 bases, with 17 bases left between them.

The chain couples TRBV19 to TRBJ1-5; unclear D gene. CDR1 and CDR2 (germline): LNHDA, SQIVND (reference sequence). Between the trimmed V and J ends, which lost 5 bases and 0 bases, there was a span of 14 bases. This CDR3 region has 16 residues. The CDR3 region has the DNA TGTGCCAGTAGTGCCCGACAAGCCTATAGCAATCAGCCCCAGCATTTT. Protein sequence: CASSARQAYSNQPQHF.

The chain carries TRBV5-8 and TRBJ1-3; a possible D gene is TRBD1 (5 bases). The CDR3 spans 12 residues. Trimming left V 7 bases short and J 0 bases short, with 5 bases between. Germline assignment: CDR1 SGHTS and CDR2 YDEGEE. The CDR3 nucleotides are TGTGCCAGCGGGGCCTCTGGAAACACCATATATTTT. Residues: CASGASGNTIYF. Full variable domain (missing parts from reference TRBV5-8 and TRBJ1-3): EAGVTQSPTHLIKTRGQQATLRCSPISGHTSVYWYQQALGLGLQFLLWYDEGEERNRGNFPPRFSGRQFPNYSSELNVNALELEDSALYLCASGASGNTIYFGEGSWLTVV.

The rearrangement joins TRBV10-3 to TRBJ1-1; 7 positions agree with TRBD1. The CDR3 is made up of 14 amino acids. Germline loops: CDR1 ENHRY, CDR2 SYGVKD. Trimming cost V 6 bases and J 4 bases; bases outside gene matches: 8. The CDR3 DNA sequence: TGTGCCATCAGCGACCGGGACAGATTCACTGAAGCTTTCTTT. Translation gives CAISDRDRFTEAFF.

This clone was counted a single time. The gene calls are TRBV7-3 and TRBJ2-3, with 11 positions matching TRBD2. V trimming: 2 bases; J trimming: 2 bases; junction bases outside the gene matches: 12. CDR1 SGHTA and CDR2 FQGTGA come from the germline V gene. This CDR3 has 19 amino acids. The CDR3 sequence: CASSLGLAGGQSNTDTQYF. For the CDR3, the DNA is TGTGCCAGCAGCTTAGGGCTAGCGGGGGGCCAATCTAACACAGATACGCAGTATTTT.

The V call is TRBV11-1, the J call TRBJ1-1, with D uncertain. CDR1 and CDR2 (germline): SGHAT, FQDESV (reference sequence). Trimming took off 6 bases at V and 1 base at J, with 12 bases between the two ends. CDR3 length: 14 residues. The CDR3 bases are TGTGCCAGCAGTCTTCCTGGGAGGAACACTGAAGCTTTCTTT. Translation gives CASSLPGRNTEAFF.

This clone has just a few counts. This rearrangement joins TRBV6-4 to TRBJ2-2; 8 bases match TRBD2. CDR1 and CDR2 from the germline V gene are MRHNA and SNTAGT. Unmatched junction bases numbered 3, after V lost 4 bases and J lost 5 bases. The CDR3 runs 14 residues. For the CDR3, the DNA is TGTGCCAGCAGTGTTCCGGGAGGGACCGGGGAGCTGTTTTTT. Its protein is CASSVPGGTGELFF.

The rearrangement uses TRBV4-1 and TRBJ1-2; D unclear. Germline CDR1 and CDR2: MGHRA and YSYEKL. Trimming left V 1 base short and J 3 bases short, with 12 bases between. The CDR3 runs to 15 residues. In DNA form, the CDR3 reads TGCGCCAGCAGCCAAGGTGGCGGGATATACTATGGCTACACCTTC. Its protein product is CASSQGGGIYYGYTF.

For the CDR3, the DNA is TGCGCCAGCAGTGATAGATGGGGCAGGGAAAACTATGGCTACACCTTC. This gives the protein CASSDRWGRENYGYTF. The V gene is TRBV10-1, the J gene TRBJ1-2; D might be TRBD1 (5 bases). Deletions cut 3 bases from V and 2 bases from J, with 16 bases between. Germline-derived CDR1 and CDR2 are WNHNN and SYGVQD (reference sequence). This CDR3 comprises 16 residues.